The following is a T cell receptor (beta chain) sequence with its context. The specificity of this receptor is unknown. The data are from a study of CXCR3-negative and CXCR3-positive naive CD8 T cells (dated by TCRdb to about 2019). Regarding the study in general: In total, 130 million to 150 million TRB reads were obtained, which works out to roughly 1.5 +/- 0.3 million reads per library. Diversity and physicochemical repertoire analyses were performed on approximately 10 donors pooled from two independent experiments. TRBV-TRBJ cluster analysis included naive subsets from about five donors and memory cells from 3 donors.

Sequenced on a NextSeq 550. The Human TCR Profiling Kit (MiLaboratory) was used to make UMI-labeled 5' RACE TRB cDNA libraries. The full amount of extracted RNA was used for cDNA synthesis, and the full amount of resulting cDNA was used for PCR amplification. The libraries were made side by side, with each library going through the same number of PCR cycles. The published analysis was carried out like this. With a requirement of at least two reads per UMI, MIGEC and MiXCR extracted about 50,000 +/- 10,000 unique UMI-labeled TRB cDNA molecules per library. On average, each library contained about 40,000 +/- 10,000 functional in-frame TRB CDR3 nucleotide clonotypes without stop codons. After downsampling to 5000 UMI-labeled TRB molecules per sample, diversity metrics, including normalized Shannon-Wiener and Chao1, were computed in VDJtools. VDJtools was used to calculate clonotype-size-weighted physicochemical properties of the central five CDR3 residues, namely interaction energy, strength, volume and Kidera factor 4. Each entry corresponds to one CDR3 protein sequence from reads that TCRdb reprocessed, and DNA is not given. TCRdb, not the original authors, processed these V and J calls. The sample's records list 90,000 to 150,000 distinct CDR3 sequences. The ten largest clones represent approximately 0.36% of the sample.

Each CD8+ T cell subset was flow-sorted in triplicate, and 300,000 or so cells per subset were placed directly into RLT lysis buffer. Naive CD8+ T cells were defined stringently as CD45RO-CCR7+CD27+CD95- to exclude memory contaminants. Peripheral blood mononuclear cells were isolated from buffy coats using standard density gradient centrifugation. A FACSAria III was used to flow-sort naive CXCR3-negative and CXCR3-positive CD8+ T cells. Total RNA was extracted from sorted cells with an RNeasy Mini Kit. Sequences MDHEN (CDR1) and SYDVKM (CDR2) are obtained from the germline V gene. The CDR3, from cysteine to phenylalanine, totals 13 residues. No DNA sequence is on record. Points the paper makes about the study in general: CXCR3 expression partially decreased after cryopreservation, so most assays used freshly isolated PBMCs. Within the same donor, TRBV-TRBJ usage looked similar between naive CXCR3-negative and CXCR3-positive cells, but memory cells had distinct patterns. Compared with CXCR3-negative naive cells, CXCR3-positive naive cells had TRB CDR3s with higher hydrophobicity (lower Kidera factor 4), lower energy, and higher strength and volume indices. Comparably high repertoire diversity was found in both naive subsets, whereas much lower repertoire diversity was found in memory CD8+ T cells. Because surface CD5, which is linked to self-reactivity in mice, was comparable between the naive subsets, TCR interaction strength was also inferred from TRB CDR3 physicochemical properties.

This clonotype was sampled from a human donor in good health. Some clones in this sample may be carry-over from other donors' samples. The chain is encoded by TRBV28 joined to TRBJ2-7. The sample comprised naive CXCR3+ CD8+ T cells from blood. Taken with the paper, the label for cell subset or site translates to: CD45RO-CCR7+CD27+CD95- naive CD8+ T cells expressing CXCR3 (TNR3+). The CDR3 corresponds to CASSFQGAHEQYF.